This T cell receptor beta chain was sequenced for a study of blood T cell repertoires in COVID-19. Looking at the study overall: Whether acute or convalescent, the COVID-19 samples came from the United States, Italy and Spain.

Repertoires were generated with immunoSEQ multiplex PCR, while TCRdb's copy carries only in-frame clones and drops some. The table lists approximately 51,000 clones, approximately 86% of them singletons. This CDR3 is 13 amino acids long. Per the germline V gene, CDR1 is LNHDA and CDR2 is SQIVND (reference sequence). The V and J ends lost 7 bases and 7 bases, in that order; junction bases with no gene match: 5. The receptor was derived from a human donor in a cohort sampled during active COVID-19. The rearrangement uses TRBV19 and TRBJ1-4; 8 nucleotides line up with TRBD1. Sequencing was done on a sample of peripheral blood. This CDR3 reads CASNEQGGEKLFF. The CDR3 coding sequence is TGTGCCAGTAATGAACAGGGGGGTGAAAAACTGTTTTTT.